A single T cell receptor beta chain is shown here with its context. The source of the sample is a study of blood T cells in healthy people across ages. Using a J-beta primer mix together with a sample-barcoded 5' primer, a second PCR was run for about 6 to 12 cycles. TCRdb used MiXCR to reprocess the 5' RACE reads, holding one entry per CDR3 protein. Among around 800,000 distinct CDR3 sequences listed, 53% were seen once. This CDR3 is built from 13 residues. Between the trimmed V and J ends, which lost 0 bases and 10 bases, there was a span of 12 bases. CDR1 and CDR2 (germline): MNHEY, SVGEGT. Samples each had at least 6 micrograms of total RNA extracted.

This sequence was found in a man older than 75 in good health. The sequencing sample was made of blood. The gene calls are TRBV6-2 or TRBV6-3 and TRBJ1-1, with TRBD1 as a possible D gene (5 bases). The DNA of the CDR3 is TGTGCCAGCAGTTACTCGAGCAGGGTTGGAGCTTTCTTT. This sequence encodes CASSYSSRVGAFF.